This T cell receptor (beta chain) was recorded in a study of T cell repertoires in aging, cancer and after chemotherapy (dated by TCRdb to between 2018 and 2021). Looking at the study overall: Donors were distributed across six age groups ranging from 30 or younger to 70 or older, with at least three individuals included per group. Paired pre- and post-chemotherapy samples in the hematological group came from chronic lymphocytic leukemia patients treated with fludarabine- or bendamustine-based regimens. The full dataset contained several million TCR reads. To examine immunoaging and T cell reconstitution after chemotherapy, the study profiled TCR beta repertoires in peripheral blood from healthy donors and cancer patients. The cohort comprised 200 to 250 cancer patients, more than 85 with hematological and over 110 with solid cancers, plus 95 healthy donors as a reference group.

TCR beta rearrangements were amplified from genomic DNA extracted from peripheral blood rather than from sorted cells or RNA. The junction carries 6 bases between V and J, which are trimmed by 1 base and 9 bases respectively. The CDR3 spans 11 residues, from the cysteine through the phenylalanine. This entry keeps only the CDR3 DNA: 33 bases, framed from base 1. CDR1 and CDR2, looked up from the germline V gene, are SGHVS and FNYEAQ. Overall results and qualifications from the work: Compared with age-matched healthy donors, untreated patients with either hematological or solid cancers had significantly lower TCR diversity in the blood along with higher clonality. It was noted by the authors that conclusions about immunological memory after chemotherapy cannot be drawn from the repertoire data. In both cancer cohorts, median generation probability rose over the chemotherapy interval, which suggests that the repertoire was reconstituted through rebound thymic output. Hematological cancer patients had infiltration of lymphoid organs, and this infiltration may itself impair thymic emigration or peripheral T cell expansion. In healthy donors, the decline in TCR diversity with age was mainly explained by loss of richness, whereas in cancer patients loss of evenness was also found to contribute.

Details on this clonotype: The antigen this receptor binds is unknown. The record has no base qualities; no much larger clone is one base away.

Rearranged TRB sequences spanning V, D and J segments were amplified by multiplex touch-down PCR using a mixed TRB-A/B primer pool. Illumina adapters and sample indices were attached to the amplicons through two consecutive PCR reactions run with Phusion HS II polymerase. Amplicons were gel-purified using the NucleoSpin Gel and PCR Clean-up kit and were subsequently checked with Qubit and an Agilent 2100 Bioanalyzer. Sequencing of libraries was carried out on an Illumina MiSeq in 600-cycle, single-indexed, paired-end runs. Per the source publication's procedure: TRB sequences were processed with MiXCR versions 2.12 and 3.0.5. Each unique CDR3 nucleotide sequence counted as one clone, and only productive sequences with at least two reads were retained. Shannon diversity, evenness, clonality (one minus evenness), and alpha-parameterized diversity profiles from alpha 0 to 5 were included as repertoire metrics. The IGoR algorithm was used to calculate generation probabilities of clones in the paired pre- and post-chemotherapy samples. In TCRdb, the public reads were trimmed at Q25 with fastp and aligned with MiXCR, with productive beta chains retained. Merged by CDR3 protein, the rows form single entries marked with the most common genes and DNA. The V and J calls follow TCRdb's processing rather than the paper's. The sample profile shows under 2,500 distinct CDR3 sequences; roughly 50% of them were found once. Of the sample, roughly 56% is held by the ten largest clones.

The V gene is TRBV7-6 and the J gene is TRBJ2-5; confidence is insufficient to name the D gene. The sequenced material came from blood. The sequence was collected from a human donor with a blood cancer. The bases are TGTGCCAGCAGCTTAGGTAATGCCCAGTACTTC. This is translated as CASSLGNAQYF.